The text below deals with one T cell receptor beta chain. Its cognate antigen is unknown. The data were taken from a study of lymphopenia after photon versus proton radiotherapy. General study findings and limits: Photon-treated patients lost naive T cells and TCR diversity; proton-treated stayed stable. Larger post-nadir TCR diversity loss correlated inversely with survival in deceased patients. Oligoclonal CD8+ Temra expansion after nadir drove photon patients' diversity drop.

Using immunoSEQ multiplex PCR, the repertoire was profiled, and TCRdb retains in-frame clones only, with some absent. Of 160,000 or so clones in the sample, approximately 91% are singletons; the top ten hold around 4.7%. From germline, CDR1 is SGDLS and CDR2 YYNGEE. This CDR3 region has 15 residues. V was trimmed by 0 bases and J by 4 bases, leaving 11 bases between them. The TCR comes from a man in his fifties or sixties with gastric cancer. The chain couples TRBV9 to TRBJ2-1; D may be TRBD2 (6 bases). Material: peripheral blood, obtained from a patient treated with photon-based radiotherapy. CDR3 sequence: CASSVEGGAYNEQFF. CDR3 sequence (DNA): TGTGCCAGCAGCGTAGAGGGCGGGGCTTACAATGAGCAGTTCTTC. Variable domain in full (rest from reference TRBV9 and TRBJ2-1): DSGVTQTPKHLITATGQRVTLRCSPRSGDLSVYWYQQSLDQGLQFLIQYYNGEERAKGNILERFSAQQFPDLHSELNLSSLELGDSALYFCASSVEGGAYNEQFFGPGTRLTVL.